This T cell receptor beta chain is from a study of pediatric ulcerative colitis. Study findings and constraints: Two rectal clonotypes were found only in ulcerative colitis patients, all of them. Ulcerative colitis patients shared more blood-rectal clones than controls.

Clones were read by immunoSEQ multiplex PCR, and TCRdb kept only the in-frame ones, dropping some. The sample has under 20,000 clones, roughly 80% seen once. Points on this clone: The antigen is not known.

Germline CDR1 and CDR2: SGHNT and YYREEE (reference sequence). This CDR3 region has 13 residues. V shed 5 bases and J shed 4 bases, with 12 bases lying between them. One to two pinch biopsies were taken from the rectum during colonoscopy. The rearrangement links TRBV5-4 to TRBJ1-1, with TRBD1 as a possible D gene (5 bases). This clonotype was obtained from a boy aged 10-17 years with moderate ulcerative colitis. Sample: gut tissue. The CDR3 coding sequence is TGTGCCAGCAGTCCAGGGTCCAGCACTGAAGCTTTCTTT. Protein sequence: CASSPGSSTEAFF.